These 18 T cell receptor beta chains came from one sample sequenced in a study of CD8 T cells in Susac syndrome. Random hexamers were used to reverse transcribe an amount of 0.5 to 1 ug RNA. From the immunoSEQ multiplex PCR reads, TCRdb called clonotypes with MiXCR, one entry per CDR3 protein. The sample has over 150,000 distinct CDR3 sequences, over 85% seen once; the top ten hold around 0.1%. The sample comprised CD4+ T cells from PBMCs. The receptor set was obtained from a human donor with multiple sclerosis.

The CDR3 DNA is TGTGCCAGCAGTTACTCGGACACAGTCAATTCTGAAAAACTGTTTTTT. Translated, it gives CASSYSDTVNSEKLFF. The chain employs TRBV6-5 and TRBJ1-4; tentatively, D is TRBD1 (5 bases). The length of the CDR3 is 16 residues. Germline CDR1 MNHEY, CDR2 SVGAGI. Trimming stripped 0 bases from V and 7 bases from J, with 15 bases between.

This sequence joins TRBV15 and TRBJ1-5; weak D call: TRBD1 (5 bases). Trimming shortened V by 3 bases and J by 1 base, and 13 bases separated the two germline ends. The CDR3 is 16 amino acids. Per germline, CDR1 LNHNV and CDR2 YYDKDF (reference sequence). CDR3 nucleotide sequence: TGTGCCACCAGCAGGCCCAGGGAGAGGAGCAATCAGCCCCAGCATTTT. As protein: CATSRPRERSNQPQHF.

V gene TRBV5-1 combines with J gene TRBJ2-3; TRBD1 matches at 8 bases. The CDR3 runs 14 residues. Looked up from germline, CDR1 is SGHRS and CDR2 is YFSETQ. V dropped 4 bases and J dropped 3; count of bases not matched to a gene: 4. The CDR3 sequence is CASSQRQGTDTQYF. CDR3 nucleotides: TGCGCCAGCAGCCAAAGACAGGGGACAGATACGCAGTATTTT.

In its sample, this clonotype was seen once. The rearrangement uses TRBV12-3 or TRBV12-4 and TRBJ2-3; 8 bases are a match to TRBD2. CDR3 size: 18 residues. The trim removed 5 bases at V and 6 bases at J, leaving 19 bases unmatched. CDR3 region: CASSPLEGGGGSHDTQYF. CDR3 DNA sequence: TGTGCCAGCAGTCCGCTTGAAGGTGGCGGGGGGTCTCACGATACGCAGTATTTT.

This CDR3 is CASRNLAGVPSPFEQYF. CDR3 nucleotides: TGTGCCAGCAGAAATCTAGCGGGAGTCCCCTCCCCTTTCGAGCAGTACTTC. The J gene is TRBJ2-7, the V gene TRBV7-2; 10 bases map to TRBD2. J was trimmed by 6 bases and V by 6 bases; bases with no gene match: 17. CDR3 length equals 17 residues. CDR1 is SGHTA and CDR2 is FQGNSA in the germline V gene. Using reference TRBV7-2 and TRBJ2-7 for the parts outside the CDR3, the full variable domain is GAGVSQSPSNKVTEKGKDVELRCDPISGHTALYWYRQSLGQGLEFLIYFQGNSAPDKSGLPSDRFSAERTGGSVSTLTIQRTQQEDSAVYLCASRNLAGVPSPFEQYFGPGTRLTVT.

V and J are TRBV2 and TRBJ2-2; D unclear. CDR1 SNHLY and CDR2 FYNNEI come from the germline V gene. Trimming shortened V by 8 bases and J by 4 bases, and 11 bases separated the two germline ends. The CDR3 is 13 residues long. DNA of the CDR3: TGTGCCAGCGGCGCCCGTGGCACCGGGGAGCTGTTTTTT. Protein product: CASGARGTGELFF.

The chain employs TRBV30 and TRBJ1-2, with TRBD1 matching over 8 bases. The J segment lost 7 bases and the V segment lost 5 bases, leaving 9 bases of the junction unmatched. The CDR3 loop spans 13 amino acids. CDR1 is GTSNPN and CDR2 is SVGIG in the germline V gene (reference sequence). CDR3 in amino acids: CAWLWTGIRGYTF. CDR3 bases: TGTGCCTGGCTATGGACAGGGATACGTGGCTACACCTTC.

The rearrangement links TRBV6-5 to TRBJ2-1, with 7 bases lining up with TRBD2. From germline, CDR1 is MNHEY and CDR2 SVGAGI. CDR3 size: 16 residues. V was pared by 0 bases and J by 8 bases, with 10 bases of the junction left unmatched. The CDR3 coding sequence is TGTGCCAGCAGTTACTCGACGGGGGAGGGCAAGGATGAGCAGTTCTTC. This codes for CASSYSTGEGKDEQFF.

V is TRBV6-6 and J is TRBJ2-2, with TRBD1 matching 9 bases. CDR1 and CDR2 (germline): MNHNY, SVGAGI (reference sequence). This CDR3 comprises 16 residues. J gave up 3 bases and V 6 bases, and 8 bases lay outside the gene matches. The DNA for the CDR3 is TGTGCCAGCAGGCACATGACAGGGGGGGACACCGGGGAGCTGTTTTTT. This sequence encodes CASRHMTGGDTGELFF.

V usage is TRBV5-6 and J usage is TRBJ1-1; possible D gene TRBD1, 5 bases. The CDR3 has 18 residues. The V end was cut by 4 bases, the J end by 3 bases, with 25 bases between. The V gene's germline CDR1 is SGHDT and CDR2 YYEEEE. The CDR3 nucleotides are TGTGCCAGCAGCCCCTTGACGGAGGGGCTGAAGGGATACACTGAAGCTTTCTTT. Translating gives CASSPLTEGLKGYTEAFF.

The CDR3 DNA follows: TGTGCCAGCAGCGCCGCGACCGGGACAAATTTTTACGAGCAGTACTTC. Its protein product is CASSAATGTNFYEQYF. V gene TRBV9 combines with J gene TRBJ2-7; a possible D gene is TRBD1 (6 bases). Germline CDR1 reads SGDLS; CDR2 reads YYNGEE. V was pared by 3 bases and J by 4 bases, with 20 bases between. This CDR3 spans 16 amino acids.

The table lists this clonotype with a few counts. CDR3 DNA sequence: TGTGCCAGCAGGGGGAGATTGGATGACAAAAACATTCAGTACTTC. Amino acid sequence: CASRGRLDDKNIQYF. The V call is TRBV6-1, the J call TRBJ2-4; tentatively, D is TRBD2 (5 bases). Germline V gene lookup returns CDR1 MNHNS and CDR2 SASEGT. The CDR3 is 15 amino acids. Deletions cut 6 bases from V and 3 bases from J, with 15 bases between.

The V gene is TRBV2, the J gene TRBJ2-5; D is perhaps TRBD2 (5 bases). The CDR3 is 13 residues long. Deletions cut 5 bases from V and 5 bases from J, with 12 bases between. Germline V gene data show CDR1 as SNHLY and CDR2 as FYNNEI. The CDR3 bases are TGTGCCAGCAGTACTAGTTTGGAGGAGACCCAGTACTTC. Translated: CASSTSLEETQYF.

The chain joins TRBV19 to TRBJ2-3; 7 positions agree with TRBD1. J lost 6 bases, V lost 4 bases, and 16 bases had no gene match. The CDR3 covers 17 residues. The V gene's germline CDR1 is LNHDA and CDR2 SQIVND (reference sequence). CDR3 coding DNA: TGTGCCAGTAGTAAATACTCCGGGACAGTATCTCTGGATACGCAGTATTTT. It specifies CASSKYSGTVSLDTQYF.

The rearrangement joins TRBV14 to TRBJ2-6, with a tentative D call TRBD1 (7 bases). Germline CDR1 is SGHDN and CDR2 is FVKESK. Trimming cost V 0 bases and J 3 bases, with 15 bases left between them. The CDR3 totals 18 residues. This CDR3 is CASSQDRRGQGGANVLTF. CDR3 coding DNA: TGTGCCAGCAGCCAAGATCGGAGGGGGCAGGGTGGGGCCAACGTCCTGACTTTC.

This chain links TRBV5-1 with TRBJ2-3; no definite D call. Germline loops: CDR1 SGHRS, CDR2 YFSETQ. This CDR3 is 15 amino acids long. Trimming removed 4 bases from V and 2 bases from J, with 14 bases in between. The CDR3 DNA reads TGCGCCAGCAGCGTGACCTCACCCCCCACAGATACGCAGTATTTT. As protein: CASSVTSPPTDTQYF.

The gene calls are TRBV12-3 or TRBV12-4 and TRBJ1-3; no definite D call. The germline V and J ends were trimmed by 7 bases and 1 base, with 8 bases remaining between them. The CDR3 has 13 amino acids. CDR3 amino acids: CASIPVSGNTIYF. The DNA for the CDR3 is TGTGCCAGCATACCCGTTTCTGGAAACACCATATATTTT.

The V gene is TRBV11-2, the J gene TRBJ2-7; 9 bases match TRBD1. This CDR3 has 15 residues. The junction had 9 bases not matched to a gene; V was cut back by 6 bases and J by 3 bases. Germline lookup yields CDR1 SGHAT and CDR2 FQNNGV. The CDR3 nucleotides are TGTGCCAGCAGAAAAACAGGACAGGGGAACTACGAGCAGTACTTC. It encodes CASRKTGQGNYEQYF.